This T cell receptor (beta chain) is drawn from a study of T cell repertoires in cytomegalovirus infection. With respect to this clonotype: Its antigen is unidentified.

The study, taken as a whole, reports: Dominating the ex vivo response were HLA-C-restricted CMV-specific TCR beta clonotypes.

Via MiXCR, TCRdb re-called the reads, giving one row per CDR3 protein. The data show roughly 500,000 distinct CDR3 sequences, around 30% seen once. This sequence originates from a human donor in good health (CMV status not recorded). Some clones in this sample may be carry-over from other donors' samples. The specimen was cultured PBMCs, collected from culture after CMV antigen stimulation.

The CDR3 bases are TGCGCCAGCAGCCAAGATAGGGCAGGATATTATGGCTACACCTTC. This translates into CASSQDRAGYYGYTF. The chain employs TRBV4-1 and TRBJ1-2; D ambiguous. V was cut by 0 bases and J by 5 bases, with 13 bases left in between. Germline CDR1 is MGHRA and CDR2 is YSYEKL. The CDR3 is 15 residues long.